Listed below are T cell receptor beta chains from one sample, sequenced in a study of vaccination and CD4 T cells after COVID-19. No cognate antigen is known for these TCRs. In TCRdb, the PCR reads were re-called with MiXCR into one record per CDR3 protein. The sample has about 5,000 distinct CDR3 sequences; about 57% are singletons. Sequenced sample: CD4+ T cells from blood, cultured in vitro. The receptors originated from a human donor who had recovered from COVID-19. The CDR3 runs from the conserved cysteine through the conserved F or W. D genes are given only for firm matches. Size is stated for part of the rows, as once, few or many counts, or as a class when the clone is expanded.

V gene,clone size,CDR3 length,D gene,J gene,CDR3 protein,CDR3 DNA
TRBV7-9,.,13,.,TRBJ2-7,CASSLEGPYEQYF,TGTGCCAGCAGCTTGGAGGGGCCCTACGAGCAGTACTTC
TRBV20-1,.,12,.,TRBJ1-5,CSAGERNQPQHF,TGCAGTGCTGGAGAACGCAATCAGCCCCAGCATTTT
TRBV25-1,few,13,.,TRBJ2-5,CASSWALRETQYF,TGTGCCAGCAGTTGGGCCCTTCGGGAGACCCAGTACTTC
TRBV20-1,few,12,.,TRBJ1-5,CSARQGDQPQHF,TGCAGTGCCAGACAAGGGGATCAGCCCCAGCATTTT
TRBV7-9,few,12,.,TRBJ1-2,CASSLEGDGYTF,TGTGCCAGCAGCTTGGAAGGAGATGGCTACACCTTC
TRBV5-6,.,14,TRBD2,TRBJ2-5,CASSWGGGQETQYF,TGTGCCAGCAGCTGGGGGGGAGGGCAAGAGACCCAGTACTTC
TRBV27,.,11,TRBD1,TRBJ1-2,CASSDRGGYTF,TGTGCCAGCAGTGACAGGGGAGGCTACACCTTC
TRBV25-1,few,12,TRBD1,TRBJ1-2,CASGTGWGGYTF,TGTGCCAGCGGGACAGGGTGGGGTGGCTACACCTTC
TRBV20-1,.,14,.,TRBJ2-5,CSARQGTAGETQYF,TGCAGTGCGCGGCAGGGGACAGCGGGAGAGACCCAGTACTTC
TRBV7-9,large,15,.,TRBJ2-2,CASSMRTLPTGELFF,TGTGCCAGCAGCATGAGGACACTGCCCACCGGGGAGCTGTTTTTT
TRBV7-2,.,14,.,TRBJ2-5,CASSRDHLQETQYF,TGTGCCAGCAGCCGTGATCACCTACAAGAGACCCAGTACTTC
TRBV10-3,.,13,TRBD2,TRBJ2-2,CAGRTGGTGELFF,TGTGCCGGCCGTACGGGGGGGACCGGGGAGCTGTTTTTT
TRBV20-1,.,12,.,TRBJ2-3,CSARDPQDTQYF,TGCAGTGCTAGAGACCCACAGGATACGCAGTATTTT
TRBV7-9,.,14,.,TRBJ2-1,CASSPHLSYNEQFF,TGTGCCAGCAGCCCCCACCTCTCCTACAATGAGCAGTTCTTC
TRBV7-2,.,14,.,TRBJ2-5,CASSRRVGEQTQYF,TGTGCCAGCAGCCGGCGGGTGGGGGAGCAGACCCAGTACTTC
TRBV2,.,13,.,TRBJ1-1,CASSAAVNTEAFF,TGTGCCAGCAGTGCCGCAGTGAACACTGAAGCTTTCTTT
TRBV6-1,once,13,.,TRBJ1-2,CASRYPADYGYTF,TGTGCCAGCAGGTATCCGGCGGACTATGGCTACACCTTC
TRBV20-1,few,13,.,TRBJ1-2,CSAYLQGPRGYTF,TGCAGTGCGTACCTACAGGGACCTCGCGGCTACACCTTC
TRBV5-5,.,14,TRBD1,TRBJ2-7,CASSSTGVKGEQYF,TGTGCCAGCAGCTCTACAGGGGTCAAGGGCGAGCAGTACTTC
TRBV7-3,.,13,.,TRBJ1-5,CASSLMLDQPQHF,TGTGCCAGCAGCTTAATGTTGGATCAGCCCCAGCATTTT
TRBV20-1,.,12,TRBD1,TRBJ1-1,CSARQGNTEAFF,TGCAGTGCGCGACAGGGGAACACTGAAGCTTTCTTT
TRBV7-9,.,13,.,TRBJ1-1,CASSLVVFTEAFF,TGTGCCAGCAGCTTAGTCGTGTTCACTGAAGCTTTCTTT
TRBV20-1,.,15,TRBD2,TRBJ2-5,CSATDIAGSTMDQYF,TGCAGTGCCACAGATATAGCGGGGTCCACAATGGACCAGTACTTC
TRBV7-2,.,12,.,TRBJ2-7,CASSTQWDEQYF,TGTGCCAGCAGCACCCAGTGGGACGAGCAGTACTTC
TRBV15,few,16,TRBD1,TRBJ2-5,CATSRAGTGIGETQYF,TGTGCCACCAGCAGAGCCGGGACAGGGATTGGGGAGACCCAGTACTTC
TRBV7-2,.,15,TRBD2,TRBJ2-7,CASSLSGASSYEQYF,TGTGCCAGCAGCCTTAGCGGGGCGAGCTCCTACGAGCAGTACTTC
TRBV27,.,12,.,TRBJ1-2,CASSNGFYGYTF,TGTGCCAGCAGTAACGGATTTTATGGCTACACCTTC
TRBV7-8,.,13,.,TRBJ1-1,CASSSTRGTEAFF,TGTGCCAGCAGCTCCACTCGGGGCACTGAAGCTTTCTTT
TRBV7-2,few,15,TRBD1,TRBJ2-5,CASSLFGQGTETQYF,TGTGCCAGCAGCTTATTCGGACAGGGGACGGAGACCCAGTACTTC
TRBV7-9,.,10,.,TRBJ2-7,CASSGREQYF,TGTGCCAGCAGCGGACGGGAGCAGTACTTC
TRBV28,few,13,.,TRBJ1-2,CASIPTRVGGYTF,TGTGCCAGCATCCCGACCAGGGTCGGGGGCTACACCTTC
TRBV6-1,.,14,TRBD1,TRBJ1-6,CASTPGQGNSPLHF,TGTGCCAGCACCCCGGGACAGGGTAATTCACCCCTCCACTTT
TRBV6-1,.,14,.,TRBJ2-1,CASSTLRVLNEQFF,TGTGCCAGCAGTACCTTACGGGTTCTGAATGAGCAGTTCTTC
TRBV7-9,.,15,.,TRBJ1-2,CASSPVTGINYGYTF,TGTGCCAGCAGCCCGGTCACCGGGATCAACTATGGCTACACCTTC
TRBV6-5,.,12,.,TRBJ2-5,CASSYPQETQYF,TGTGCCAGCAGTTACCCCCAAGAGACCCAGTACTTC
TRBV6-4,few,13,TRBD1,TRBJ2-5,CASSVEQGETQYF,TGTGCCAGCAGTGTAGAACAGGGGGAGACCCAGTACTTC